This paragraph reports one TCR beta chain. Its antigen is unidentified. This sample stems from a study of cytomegalovirus exposure and HLA in healthy donors. Study-wide points: CMV serostatus was the only immune exposure information that was available. A later analysis showed TCR association rates differing by HLA locus, peaking at DRB1 and lowest at HLA-C.

This CDR3 region has 15 residues. Trimming removed 4 bases from V and 6 bases from J; junction bases left unmatched: 10. Germline V gives CDR1 LNHDA, CDR2 SQIVND (reference sequence). The PCR ran on 60 Vbeta and 13 Jbeta primers. TCRdb's copy holds only in-frame clones and misses some; the assay was immunoSEQ multiplex PCR. The table includes about 200,000 clones, approximately 80% detected once. The chain is built from TRBV19 and TRBJ2-7, with 9 bases matching TRBD1. The sequence came from a woman aged 25 to 45 in good health and CMV-seronegative. Input material: PBMCs. The CDR3 here is CASSTTGQGTSEQYF. The CDR3 DNA reads as TGTGCCAGTAGTACGACGGGACAGGGCACCTCCGAGCAGTACTTC.